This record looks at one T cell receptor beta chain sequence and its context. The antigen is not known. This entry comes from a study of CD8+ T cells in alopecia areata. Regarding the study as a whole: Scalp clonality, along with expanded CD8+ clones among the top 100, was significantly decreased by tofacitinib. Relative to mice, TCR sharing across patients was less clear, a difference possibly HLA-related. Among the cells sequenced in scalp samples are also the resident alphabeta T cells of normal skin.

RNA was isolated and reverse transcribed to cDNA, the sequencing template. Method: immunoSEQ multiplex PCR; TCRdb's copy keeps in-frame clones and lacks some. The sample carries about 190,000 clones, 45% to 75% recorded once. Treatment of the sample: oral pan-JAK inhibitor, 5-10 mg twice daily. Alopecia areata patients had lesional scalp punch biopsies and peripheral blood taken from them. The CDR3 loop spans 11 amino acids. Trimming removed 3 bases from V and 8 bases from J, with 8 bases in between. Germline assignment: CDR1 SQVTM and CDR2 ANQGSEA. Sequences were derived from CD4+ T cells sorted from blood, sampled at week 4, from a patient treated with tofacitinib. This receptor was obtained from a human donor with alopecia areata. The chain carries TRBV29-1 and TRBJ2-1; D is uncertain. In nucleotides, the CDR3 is TGCAGCGTTGACAGCCGGTATGAGCAGTTCTTC. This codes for CSVDSRYEQFF.